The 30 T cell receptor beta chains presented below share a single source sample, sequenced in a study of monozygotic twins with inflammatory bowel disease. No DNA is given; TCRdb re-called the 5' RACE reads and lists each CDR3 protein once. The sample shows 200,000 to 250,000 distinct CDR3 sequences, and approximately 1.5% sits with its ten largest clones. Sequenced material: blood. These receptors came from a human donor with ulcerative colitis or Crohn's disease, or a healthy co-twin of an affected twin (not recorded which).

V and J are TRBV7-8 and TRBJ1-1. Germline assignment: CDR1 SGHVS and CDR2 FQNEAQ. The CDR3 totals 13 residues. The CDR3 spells CASSLPMNTEAFF.

CDR3 loop: CASSLDRANTEAFF. The J gene is TRBJ1-1, the V gene TRBV5-1. Germline-derived CDR1 and CDR2 are SGHRS and YFSETQ. The CDR3 is 14 residues long.

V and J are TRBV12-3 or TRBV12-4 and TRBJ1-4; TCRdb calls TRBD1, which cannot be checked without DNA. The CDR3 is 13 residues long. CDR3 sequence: CASSPNRGEGLFF.

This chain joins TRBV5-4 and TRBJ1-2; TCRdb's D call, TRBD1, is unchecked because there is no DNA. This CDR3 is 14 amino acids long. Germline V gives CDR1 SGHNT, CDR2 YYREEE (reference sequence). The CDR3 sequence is CASSSTGVFYGYTF.

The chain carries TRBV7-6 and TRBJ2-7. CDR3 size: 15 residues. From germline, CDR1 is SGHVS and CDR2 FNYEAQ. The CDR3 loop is CASSLAQGLAYEQYF.

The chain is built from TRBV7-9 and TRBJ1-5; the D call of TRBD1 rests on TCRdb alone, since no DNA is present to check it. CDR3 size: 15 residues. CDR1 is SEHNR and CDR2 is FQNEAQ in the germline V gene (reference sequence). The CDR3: CASSSPGAPGQPQHF.

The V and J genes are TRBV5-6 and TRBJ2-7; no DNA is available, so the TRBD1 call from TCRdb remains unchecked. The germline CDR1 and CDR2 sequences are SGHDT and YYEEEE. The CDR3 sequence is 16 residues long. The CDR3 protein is CASSSRGPMRLHEQYF.

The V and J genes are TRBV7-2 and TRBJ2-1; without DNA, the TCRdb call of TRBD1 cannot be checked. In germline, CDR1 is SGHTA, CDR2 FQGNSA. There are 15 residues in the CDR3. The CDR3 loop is CASSVPGHPYNEQFF.

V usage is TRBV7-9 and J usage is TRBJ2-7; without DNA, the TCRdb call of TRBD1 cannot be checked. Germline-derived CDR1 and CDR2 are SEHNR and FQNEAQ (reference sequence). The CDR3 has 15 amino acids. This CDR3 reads CASSLVKGASYEQYF.

This CDR3 reads CASSADAGVNTEAFF. The gene calls are TRBV7-2 and TRBJ1-1. Germline V gene sequence: CDR1 SGHTA, CDR2 FQGNSA. The CDR3 is made up of 15 amino acids.

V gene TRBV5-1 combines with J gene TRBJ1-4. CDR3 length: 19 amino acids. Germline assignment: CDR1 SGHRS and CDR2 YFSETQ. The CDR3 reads CASSLGGRPTYATNEKLFF.

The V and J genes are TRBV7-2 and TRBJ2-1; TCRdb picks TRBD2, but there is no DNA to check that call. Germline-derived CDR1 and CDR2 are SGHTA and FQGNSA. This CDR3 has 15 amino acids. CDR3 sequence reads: CASRLGESSYNEQFF.

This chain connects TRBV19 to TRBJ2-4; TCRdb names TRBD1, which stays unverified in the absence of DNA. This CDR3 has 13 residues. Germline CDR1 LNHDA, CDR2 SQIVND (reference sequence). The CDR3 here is CASSTPGSNIQYF.

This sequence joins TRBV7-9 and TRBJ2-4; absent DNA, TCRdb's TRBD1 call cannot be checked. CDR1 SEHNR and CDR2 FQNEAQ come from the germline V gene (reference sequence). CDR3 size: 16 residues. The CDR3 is CASSLGGPLAKNIQYF. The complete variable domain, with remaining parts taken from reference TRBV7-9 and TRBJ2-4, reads DTGVSQNPRHKITKRGQNVTFRCDPISEHNRLYWYRQTLGQGPEFLTYFQNEAQLEKSRLLSDRFSAERPKGSFSTLEIQRTEQGDSAMYLCASSLGGPLAKNIQYFGAGTRLSVL.

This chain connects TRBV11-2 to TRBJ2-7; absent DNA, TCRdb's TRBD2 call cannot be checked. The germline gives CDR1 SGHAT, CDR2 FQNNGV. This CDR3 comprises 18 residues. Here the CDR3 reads CASSSRGLAGPRNYEQYF.

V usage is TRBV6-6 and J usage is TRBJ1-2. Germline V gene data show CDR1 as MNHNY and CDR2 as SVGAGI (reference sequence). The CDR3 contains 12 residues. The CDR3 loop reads CASSYERHGYTF.

The CDR3 region is CASSPVNRADTEAFF. V is TRBV18 and J is TRBJ1-1; there is no DNA to check the TCRdb D call of TRBD1. CDR1 and CDR2 from the germline V gene are KGHSH and LQKENI. The CDR3 covers 15 residues.

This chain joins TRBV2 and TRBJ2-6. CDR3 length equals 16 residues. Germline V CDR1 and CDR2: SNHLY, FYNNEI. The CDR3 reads CASNGPTGSGANVLTF.

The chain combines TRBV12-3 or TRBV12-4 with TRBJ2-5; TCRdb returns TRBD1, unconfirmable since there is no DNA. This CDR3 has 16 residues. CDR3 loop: CASRPLGGGDGETQYF.

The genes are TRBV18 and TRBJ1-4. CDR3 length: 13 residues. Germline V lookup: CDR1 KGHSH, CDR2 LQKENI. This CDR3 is CASSQGTNEKLFF.

This chain's CDR3 is CSASNVWASYRPLGRNEQFF. The chain uses TRBV20-1 and TRBJ2-1; TCRdb reports TRBD2, a call that lacks DNA to check it against. The CDR3 is made up of 20 amino acids. Germline V gives CDR1 DFQATT, CDR2 SNEGSKA (reference sequence).

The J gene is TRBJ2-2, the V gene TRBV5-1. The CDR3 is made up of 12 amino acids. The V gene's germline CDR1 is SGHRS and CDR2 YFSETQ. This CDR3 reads CASSHSGRELFF.

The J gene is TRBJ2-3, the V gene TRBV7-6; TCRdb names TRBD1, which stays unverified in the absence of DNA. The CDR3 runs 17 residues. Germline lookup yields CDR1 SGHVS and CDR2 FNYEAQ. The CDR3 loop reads CASSPRQGETSTDTQYF.

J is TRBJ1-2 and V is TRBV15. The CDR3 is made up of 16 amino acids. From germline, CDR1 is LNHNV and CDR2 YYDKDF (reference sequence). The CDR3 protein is CATSVGGTGLDGGYTF.

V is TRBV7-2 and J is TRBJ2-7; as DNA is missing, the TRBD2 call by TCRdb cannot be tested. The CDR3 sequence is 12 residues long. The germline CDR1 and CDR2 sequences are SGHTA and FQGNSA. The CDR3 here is CASSPTISLWHF.

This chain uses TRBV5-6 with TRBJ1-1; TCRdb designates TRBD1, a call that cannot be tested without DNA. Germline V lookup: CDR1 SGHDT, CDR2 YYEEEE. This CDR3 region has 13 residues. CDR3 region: CASTSGSNTEAFF.

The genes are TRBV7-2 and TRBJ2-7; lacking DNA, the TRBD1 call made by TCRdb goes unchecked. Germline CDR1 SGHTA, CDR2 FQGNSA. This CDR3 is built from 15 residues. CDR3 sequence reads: CASSLGGSRGGEQYF.

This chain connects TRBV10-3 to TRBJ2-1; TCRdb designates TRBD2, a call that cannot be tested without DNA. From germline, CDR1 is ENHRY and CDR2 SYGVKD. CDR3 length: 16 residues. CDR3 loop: CAISEGLAGANNEQFF.

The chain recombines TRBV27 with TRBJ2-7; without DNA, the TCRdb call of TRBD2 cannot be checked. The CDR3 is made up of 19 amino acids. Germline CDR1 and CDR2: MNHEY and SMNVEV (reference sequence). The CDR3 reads CASSLRAGLAGGPLYEQYF.

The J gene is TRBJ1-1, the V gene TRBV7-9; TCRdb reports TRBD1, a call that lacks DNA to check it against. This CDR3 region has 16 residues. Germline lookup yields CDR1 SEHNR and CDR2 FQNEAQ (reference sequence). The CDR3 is CASSKTGSGFGTEAFF. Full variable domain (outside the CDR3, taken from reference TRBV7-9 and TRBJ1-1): DTGVSQNPRHKITKRGQNVTFRCDPISEHNRLYWYRQTLGQGPEFLTYFQNEAQLEKSRLLSDRFSAERPKGSFSTLEIQRTEQGDSAMYLCASSKTGSGFGTEAFFGQGTRLTVV.